The clone carrying this TCR beta chain has at least ten counts. The antigen is undetermined. This entry comes from a study of T cells after yellow fever vaccination. Study-level points and caveats: Detected again after the booster were most primary-vaccination clones, at approximately 96% CD4 and 80% to 90% CD8. Abundant clonotypes from the bulk population could contaminate FACS-sorted repertoires. Clonotypes shared by both compartments, CD4 and CD8, made up a small share.

Researchers made TCR cDNA using 5'RACE template switching, and this step added a universal primer site and UMIs. MiXCR, applied by TCRdb to the 5' RACE reads, yields one record per CDR3 protein. Of roughly 330,000 distinct CDR3 sequences listed, around 6.8% are singletons. With 5 bases removed from V and 6 bases from J, the gap between germline ends came to 8 bases. Germline V gene sequence: CDR1 SGHRS, CDR2 YFSETQ. This CDR3 contains 12 residues. Sequencing used PBMCs, obtained more than 40 days after the first yellow fever vaccination. This rearrangement joins TRBV5-1 to TRBJ2-2; D unclear. This clonotype was sampled from a man aged 18 to 29 who received the YFV17D yellow fever vaccine. The CDR3 coding sequence is TGCGCCAGCAGGCCGGGCTCCGGGGAGCTGTTTTTT. Translating gives CASRPGSGELFF.